This is a list of T cell receptor beta chains from one sample in a study of CD8 T cells in Susac syndrome. TCRdb re-derived calls from the immunoSEQ multiplex PCR reads in MiXCR, one entry per CDR3 protein. The sample carries 20,000 to 25,000 distinct CDR3 sequences, 85% to 95% recorded once. The sequenced sample consisted of CD8+ T cells from PBMCs. Receptors originate from a human donor in good health. Both conserved end residues are part of each CDR3. The D gene is left open where the match is weak. The size entry is marked missing in some rows and otherwise reads once, few, many or a size class.

D gene: .
V gene: TRBV25-1
clone size: .
J gene: TRBJ1-2
CDR3 protein: CASRQAGLGYTF
CDR3 DNA: TGTGCCAGCAGACAAGCAGGGCTAGGCTACACCTTC

D gene: TRBD1
V gene: TRBV7-9
clone size: .
J gene: TRBJ1-5
CDR3 protein: CASSRDRASNQPQHF
CDR3 DNA: TGTGCCAGCAGCCGAGACAGGGCTAGCAATCAGCCCCAGCATTTT

D gene: .
V gene: TRBV4-2
clone size: .
J gene: TRBJ1-2
CDR3 protein: CASGGLGDTNYGYTF
CDR3 DNA: TGTGCCAGCGGGGGTCTGGGGGACACTAACTATGGCTACACCTTC

D gene: .
V gene: TRBV24-1
clone size: .
J gene: TRBJ2-3
CDR3 protein: CATSEPGSTDTQYF
CDR3 DNA: TGTGCCACCAGTGAGCCGGGATCCACAGATACGCAGTATTTT

D gene: .
V gene: TRBV6-5
clone size: .
J gene: TRBJ2-7
CDR3 protein: CASSPRDLYEQYF
CDR3 DNA: TGTGCCAGCAGTCCCCGGGATCTCTACGAGCAGTACTTC

D gene: .
V gene: TRBV2
clone size: .
J gene: TRBJ2-4
CDR3 protein: CASSEGVDIQYF
CDR3 DNA: TGTGCCAGCTCCGAAGGGGTGGACATTCAGTACTTC

D gene: .
V gene: TRBV6-2/TRBV6-3
clone size: .
J gene: TRBJ2-1
CDR3 protein: CASSPSTREDEQFF
CDR3 DNA: TGTGCCAGCAGTCCCTCTACTAGGGAGGATGAGCAGTTCTTC

D gene: .
V gene: TRBV4-1
clone size: .
J gene: TRBJ1-4
CDR3 protein: CASRLGGPTTNEKLFF
CDR3 DNA: TGCGCCAGCAGACTAGGGGGGCCCACAACTAATGAAAAACTGTTTTTT

D gene: .
V gene: TRBV4-1
clone size: .
J gene: TRBJ2-1
CDR3 protein: CASSQETPAEDEQFF
CDR3 DNA: TGCGCCAGCAGCCAAGAGACTCCTGCGGAGGATGAGCAGTTCTTC

D gene: TRBD1
V gene: TRBV12-5
clone size: .
J gene: TRBJ1-5
CDR3 protein: CASGLTQGSDQPQHF
CDR3 DNA: TGTGCTAGTGGTCTCACACAGGGGTCCGATCAGCCCCAGCATTTT

D gene: TRBD1
V gene: TRBV9
clone size: .
J gene: TRBJ1-1
CDR3 protein: CASSTTGDPMNTEAFF
CDR3 DNA: TGTGCCAGCAGCACGACAGGGGACCCGATGAACACTGAAGCTTTCTTT

D gene: TRBD2
V gene: TRBV27
clone size: .
J gene: TRBJ2-5
CDR3 protein: CASSPRTSGGETQYF
CDR3 DNA: TGTGCCAGCAGTCCACGGACTAGCGGGGGGGAGACCCAGTACTTC

D gene: TRBD2
V gene: TRBV20-1
clone size: .
J gene: TRBJ2-7
CDR3 protein: CSASSLAGPYEQYF
CDR3 DNA: TGCAGTGCTAGTTCCCTAGCGGGGCCCTACGAGCAGTACTTC

D gene: TRBD1
V gene: TRBV20-1
clone size: .
J gene: TRBJ1-1
CDR3 protein: CSAGQGSTEAFF
CDR3 DNA: TGCAGTGCTGGACAGGGGAGCACTGAAGCTTTCTTT

D gene: TRBD1
V gene: TRBV12-3/TRBV12-4
clone size: .
J gene: TRBJ2-5
CDR3 protein: CASSRRTGQDGETQYF
CDR3 DNA: TGTGCCAGCAGCCGAAGGACTGGACAGGACGGGGAGACCCAGTACTTC

D gene: .
V gene: TRBV13
clone size: .
J gene: TRBJ2-5
CDR3 protein: CASSSNTGETQYF
CDR3 DNA: TGTGCCAGCAGCTCCAACACGGGGGAGACCCAGTACTTC

D gene: .
V gene: TRBV5-5
clone size: .
J gene: TRBJ1-5
CDR3 protein: CASSTGRGDQPQHF
CDR3 DNA: TGTGCCAGCAGCACGGGCAGGGGTGATCAGCCCCAGCATTTT

D gene: TRBD1
V gene: TRBV6-2/TRBV6-3
clone size: once
J gene: TRBJ2-1
CDR3 protein: CASSYTPLPGGSYNEQFF
CDR3 DNA: TGTGCCAGCAGTTACACCCCACTTCCAGGGGGATCCTACAATGAGCAGTTCTTC